This TCR beta chain is from a study of blood T cell repertoires in COVID-19. Study in general: The United States, Italy and Spain provided the acute and convalescent COVID-19 samples. Sample material is recorded as cDNA or gDNA derived from T cells, B-cell-depleted T cells, or PBMCs.

CDR1 MNHEY and CDR2 SVGAGI come from the germline V gene. CDR3 length equals 13 residues. Germline trimming cut 4 bases from V and 13 bases from J; bases unmatched to any gene: 10. How the authors handled the data: Reference gene primers were amplified, and this amplification served to estimate nucleated cell counts. Sequencing was performed with immunoSEQ multiplex PCR; in TCRdb, only in-frame clones are kept and a portion is missing. The V and J calls and the clone size are those of that table, but D and trimming were determined from the DNA. The table lists 170,000 or so clones, about 89% of them singletons.

The material sequenced was peripheral blood. The V and J genes are TRBV6-5 and TRBJ2-1, with 7 nucleotides matching TRBD1. This sequence was found in a man aged 18-30 years who had recovered from COVID-19. The CDR3 here is CASSSDRTGSQFF. CDR3 coding DNA: TGTGCCAGCAGTTCCGACCGGACAGGATCACAGTTCTTC.